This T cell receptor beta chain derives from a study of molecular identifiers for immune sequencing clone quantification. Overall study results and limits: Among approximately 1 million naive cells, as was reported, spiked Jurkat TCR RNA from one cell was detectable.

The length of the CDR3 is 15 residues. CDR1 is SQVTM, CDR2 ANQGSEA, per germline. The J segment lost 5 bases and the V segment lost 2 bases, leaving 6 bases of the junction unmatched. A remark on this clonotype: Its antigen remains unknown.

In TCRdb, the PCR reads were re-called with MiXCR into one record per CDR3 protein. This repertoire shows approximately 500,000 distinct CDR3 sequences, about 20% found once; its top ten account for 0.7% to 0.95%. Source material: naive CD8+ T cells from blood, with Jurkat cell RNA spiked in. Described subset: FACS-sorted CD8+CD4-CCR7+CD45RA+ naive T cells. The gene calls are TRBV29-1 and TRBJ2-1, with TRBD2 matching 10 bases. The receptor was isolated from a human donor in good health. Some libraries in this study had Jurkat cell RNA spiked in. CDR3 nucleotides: TGCAGCGTTGAACTAGCGGGAGAACCCAACAATGAGCAGTTCTTC. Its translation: CSVELAGEPNNEQFF.